A selection of T cell receptor beta chains follows, all from one sample in a study of T cell responses to AZD1222 COVID-19 vaccine. Using immunoSEQ multiplex PCR, the repertoire was profiled, and TCRdb retains in-frame clones only, with some absent. The table lists about 100,000 clones, about 90% of them singletons. Source: peripheral blood, taken on day 0 of AZD1222 vaccination. Every receptor here comes from an adult in good health. CDR3s include the opening cysteine and the closing phenylalanine or tryptophan. The order of the fields is CDR3 protein, V gene.

CDR3: CASSPGDSYNEQFF
V: TRBV3-1/TRBV3-2

CDR3: CASSLPPPGDTEAFF
V: TRBV5-4

CDR3: CASSLGLAGALVYEQYF
V: TRBV7-9

CDR3: CASSTGGAERPQHF
V: TRBV6-5

CDR3: CASSTANTIYF
V: TRBV7-8

CDR3: CASSYSGSGRARDTQYF
V: TRBV6-8

CDR3: CASGSSESTDTQYF
V: TRBV11-1

CDR3: CASQTGWGAQYF
V: TRBV30

CDR3: CASSQDTQGLAGFAGELFF
V: TRBV14

CDR3: CASSQVTAGVGTGELFF
V: TRBV14

CDR3: CASSSYRTGVLNTEAFF
V: TRBV5-6

CDR3: CASSLAPGQGWGEQFF
V: TRBV5-8

CDR3: CASSYGRGGKGFGYTF
V: TRBV7-2

CDR3: CASSLSTGGIFRGYTF
V: TRBV28

CDR3: CASSAQVGTGELFF
V: TRBV7-2

CDR3: CASSLGAGSSYGYTF
V: TRBV7-9

CDR3: CASSLGPSGTSYEQYF
V: TRBV5-1

CDR3: CSASLAGRTDTQYF
V: TRBV20-1

CDR3: CASSPGQANSPLHF
V: TRBV18

CDR3: CASSGGARTGELFF
V: TRBV2

CDR3: CASSPNVLQGLEKLFF
V: TRBV18

CDR3: CASSISETGELFF
V: TRBV19

CDR3: CASSSGALSSYEQYF
V: TRBV27

CDR3: CSASEFGRMNTEAFF
V: TRBV20-1

CDR3: CASSVLGTQPQHF
V: TRBV9

CDR3: CASSEGGGSNQPQHF
V: TRBV5-1

CDR3: CASSLGQAFDEQYF
V: TRBV4-2

CDR3: CAWSVTLAEGGTQYF
V: TRBV30

CDR3: CASSYSIGGGYYGYTF
V: TRBV6-2/TRBV6-3

CDR3: CASSTPRGLIYGYTF
V: TRBV19

CDR3: CASSSLAGGINEQFF
V: TRBV5-1

CDR3: CASSLALGTRGDTQYF
V: TRBV7-9

CDR3: CATSRRSSGRAQETQYF
V: TRBV15

CDR3: CASSSFSNTGELFF
V: TRBV5-1

CDR3: CASSDGRKGGRTGELFF
V: TRBV6-1

CDR3: CASSLGTVTSGRAQYF
V: TRBV5-1

CDR3: CASSVGSNQPQHF
V: TRBV9

CDR3: CASSPGQPQNEKLFF
V: TRBV5-1

CDR3: CASSLGGAGPDEQYF
V: TRBV5-1

CDR3: CASSVVAGGDTGELFF
V: TRBV9

CDR3: CASSHRGTNNQPQHF
V: TRBV3-1/TRBV3-2

CDR3: CASIFPGLWLSGANVLTF
V: TRBV10-2

CDR3: CSVRGTQDGSQYF
V: TRBV29-1

CDR3: CASLLQATWDGYTF
V: TRBV6-5

CDR3: CASSLLGEQYF
V: TRBV12-3/TRBV12-4